This T cell receptor (beta chain) is from a study of patients and donors after allogeneic stem cell transplantation. Germline-derived CDR1 and CDR2 are DFQATT and SNEGSKA (reference sequence). This CDR3 is built from 12 residues. V lost 6 bases and J 5 bases, leaving 13 bases between the germline ends. One entry per CDR3 protein, called by TCRdb with MiXCR from the RT-PCR reads. The sample has approximately 1,500 distinct CDR3 sequences; about 25% are singletons. This chain uses TRBV20-1 with TRBJ1-2; D gene uncertain. Material for sequencing was blood, either unsorted or a sorted T cell fraction (not recorded which). This clonotype was obtained from a human donor who was either an allogeneic HSCT recipient or a stem cell or donor lymphocyte infusion donor (not recorded which). It is not recorded whose cells these are; they may come from a transplant donor. CDR3 sequence: CSAGETGYGYTF. CDR3 bases: TGCAGTGCGGGCGAGACGGGATATGGCTACACCTTC.